Below are 27 T cell receptor beta chains sequenced from a single sample in a study of cytomegalovirus exposure and HLA in healthy donors. The PCR ran on 60 Vbeta and 13 Jbeta primers. TCRdb's copy holds only in-frame clones and misses some; the assay was immunoSEQ multiplex PCR. The sample comprises over 150,000 clones, approximately 85% of which are singletons, and approximately 2.5% rests with the top ten. The material sequenced was PBMCs. The receptor set was obtained from a man younger than 45 in good health and CMV-seropositive.

The chain links TRBV28 to TRBJ2-7; 13 positions agree with TRBD2. In germline, CDR1 is MDHEN, CDR2 SYDVKM. The CDR3 has 14 amino acids. V lost 2 bases and J lost 7; bases outside the gene matches: 2. The CDR3 DNA reads as TGTGCCAGCAGTTTAGGACTAGCGGGAGTTGAGCAGTACGTC. Protein product: CASSLGLAGVEQYV.

This clone was observed a single time. This chain connects TRBV18 to TRBJ2-5, with a weak D call TRBD2 (6 bases). V was clipped by 3 bases and J by 3 bases, with 11 bases between them. Germline V gives CDR1 KGHSH, CDR2 LQKENI. This CDR3 is 14 amino acids long. The CDR3 nucleotides are TGTGCCAGCTCACCGGTCCGCGGGGAAGAGACCCAGTACTTC. Translated: CASSPVRGEETQYF.

The chain has TRBV6-5 and TRBJ2-7, with 13 bases lining up with TRBD2. The CDR3 has 15 residues. Germline loops: CDR1 MNHEY, CDR2 SVGAGI. V lost 4 bases to trimming and J lost 3 bases; unmatched junction nucleotides: 3. This chain's CDR3 is CASSSRLAGGYEQYV. CDR3 bases: TGTGCCAGCAGTTCCCGACTAGCGGGGGGCTACGAGCAGTACGTC.

The chain carries TRBV10-3 and TRBJ2-1; TRBD2 agrees at 10 bases. This CDR3 is 16 amino acids long. V trimming: 2 bases; J trimming: 2 bases; junction bases outside the gene matches: 3. CDR1 is ENHRY and CDR2 is SYGVKD in the germline V gene. CDR3 coding DNA: TGTGCCATCAGTGAGGGGCTAGCGGGGGCCTACAATGAGCAGTTCTTC. It codes for CAISEGLAGAYNEQFF.

The rearrangement links TRBV6-5 to TRBJ1-5; 10 bases align to TRBD1. Germline values: CDR1 MNHEY, CDR2 SVGAGI. The CDR3 has 14 residues. V lost 6 bases, J lost 5 bases, and 4 bases stayed unmatched. CDR3 nucleotides: TGTGCCAGCAGAGTAGACAGGGGGCATCAGCCCCAGCATTTT. Its translation: CASRVDRGHQPQHF.

This rearrangement joins TRBV7-9 to TRBJ1-2; no clear D gene. CDR3 length equals 14 residues. V dropped 5 bases and J dropped 3 bases, with 13 bases sitting between them. Germline CDR1 reads SEHNR; CDR2 reads FQNEAQ (reference sequence). The CDR3 coding sequence is TGTGCCAGCAGCCCTTCAGAGGTGGACTATGGCTACACCTTC. Translating gives CASSPSEVDYGYTF.

This chain links TRBV7-8 with TRBJ2-1; 7 nucleotides align to TRBD2. The V gene end was trimmed by 3 bases and the J gene end by 4 bases; junction bases not matched to a gene: 6. CDR1 SGHVS and CDR2 FQNEAQ come from the germline V gene. CDR3 length: 15 amino acids. CDR3 nucleotide sequence: TGTGCCAGCAGCTTGGGTAGCGGGTATTACAATGAGCAGTTCTTC. The encoded protein is CASSLGSGYYNEQFF.

To note about this clone: Other DNA sequences from this sample encode an identical CDR3 as well. This rearrangement joins TRBV5-1 to TRBJ2-7; D is unresolved. V was clipped by 0 bases and J by 0 bases, with 4 bases between them. This CDR3 region has 13 residues. Germline CDR1 is SGHRS and CDR2 is YFSETQ. CDR3: CASSLGSSYEQYF. In nucleotides, the CDR3 is TGCGCCAGCAGCTTGGGGAGCTCCTACGAGCAGTACTTC. Supplemented by reference TRBV5-1 and TRBJ2-7, the full variable domain reads KAGVTQTPRYLIKTRGQQVTLSCSPISGHRSVSWYQQTPGQGLQFLFEYFSETQRNKGNFPGRFSGRQFSNSRSEMNVSTLELGDSALYLCASSLGSSYEQYFGPGTRLTVT.

The chain recombines TRBV4-3 with TRBJ2-4; TRBD1 aligns across 9 bases. Trimming at V came to 4 bases and at J to 6 bases, leaving 13 bases not matched to a gene. The CDR3 is 17 amino acids. Germline loops: CDR1 LGHNA, CDR2 YSLEER. The CDR3 loop reads CASSPGQGQGHRNIQYF. As DNA, the CDR3 is TGCGCCAGCAGCCCCGGCCAGGGACAGGGTCATAGAAACATTCAGTACTTC.

V usage is TRBV5-1 and J usage is TRBJ1-1; a possible D gene is TRBD1 (5 bases). The CDR3 covers 14 residues. Trimming cost V 1 base and J 5 bases, with 12 bases left between them. Germline V gives CDR1 SGHRS, CDR2 YFSETQ. Here the CDR3 reads CASSLKGAATEAFF. The CDR3 nucleotides are TGCGCCAGCAGCTTGAAAGGGGCTGCGACTGAAGCTTTCTTT.

This clone was detected a few times. V usage is TRBV19 and J usage is TRBJ1-1; 8 bases agree with TRBD1. Germline V lookup: CDR1 LNHDA, CDR2 SQIVND (reference sequence). The CDR3 has 12 amino acids. V lost 11 bases to trimming and J lost 1 base; unmatched junction nucleotides: 3. For the CDR3, the DNA is TGTGCCGCCGGGACAGGGAACACTGAAGCTTTCTTT. It encodes CAAGTGNTEAFF.

J is TRBJ2-1 and V is TRBV5-4; 9 nucleotides line up with TRBD2. The CDR3 loop spans 13 amino acids. The junction had 3 bases not matched to a gene; V was cut back by 4 bases and J by 7 bases. Germline loops: CDR1 SGHNT, CDR2 YYREEE (reference sequence). CDR3 coding DNA: TGTGCCAGCAGCGCGAGCGGGAGGAATGAGCAGTTCTTC. It translates to CASSASGRNEQFF.

J is TRBJ2-2 and V is TRBV5-3, with 7 bases that match TRBD2. TRBV5-3 is an ORF, and what it does is uncertain. The V gene end was trimmed by 1 base and the J gene end by 6 bases; junction bases not matched to a gene: 15. This CDR3 contains 18 residues. The CDR3 DNA reads as TGTGCCAGAAGCTTGAAGGGTTCGGGAGGATTGGGCTCCGGGGAGCTGTTTTTT. Translation gives CARSLKGSGGLGSGELFF.

The chain recombines TRBV25-1 with TRBJ1-2; D might be TRBD1 (6 bases). Trimming left V 6 bases short and J 5 bases short, with 13 bases between. The germline gives CDR1 MGHDK, CDR2 SYGVNS. This CDR3 comprises 13 residues. As DNA, the CDR3 is TGTGCCAGCAGCGAAAGGGGGGGATATGGCTACACCTTC. The encoded protein is CASSERGGYGYTF.

The chain employs TRBV10-2 and TRBJ1-2; no firm D call. The germline V and J ends were trimmed by 7 bases and 2 bases, with 14 bases remaining between them. The CDR3 extends over 14 amino acids. Germline lookup yields CDR1 WSHSY and CDR2 SAAADI. CDR3 protein: CASKAGRGNYGYTF. As DNA, the CDR3 is TGCGCCAGCAAGGCAGGACGCGGGAACTATGGCTACACCTTC.

The J gene is TRBJ2-2, the V gene TRBV11-2, with D maybe TRBD2 (5 bases). V lost 2 bases to trimming and J lost 8 bases, with 6 bases between them. The CDR3 runs to 12 residues. Germline values: CDR1 SGHAT, CDR2 FQNNGV. The CDR3 loop is CASSLIAGELFF. The CDR3 region has the DNA TGTGCCAGCAGCTTAATAGCGGGGGAGCTGTTTTTT.

The V and J genes are TRBV7-3 and TRBJ2-1; TRBD2 aligns across 9 bases. The CDR3 is 16 amino acids. The germline V gene encodes CDR1 SGHTA and CDR2 FQGTGA. V shed 5 bases, J shed 6 bases, and the junction held 11 bases outside the gene matches. The chain's CDR3 is CASSREGTSTINEQFF. The CDR3 DNA reads as TGTGCCAGCAGCCGTGAGGGGACTAGCACAATCAATGAGCAGTTCTTC.

The V call is TRBV5-5, the J call TRBJ2-5, with 9 bases that match TRBD2. Germline CDR1 reads SGHKS; CDR2 reads YYEKEE (reference sequence). J lost 4 bases, V lost 2 bases, and 0 bases had no gene match. CDR3 size: 13 residues. The CDR3 nucleotides are TGTGCCAGCAGCTTACTAGCGGGAGAGACCCAGTACTTC. Protein sequence: CASSLLAGETQYF.

The chain recombines TRBV12-5 with TRBJ1-4, with D maybe TRBD1 (6 bases). Germline CDR1 LGHNT, CDR2 FRNRAP. The CDR3 contains 15 residues. Trimming pared 5 bases from V and 7 bases from J, leaving 17 bases between. The CDR3 here is CASGKHRVGGEKLFF. The CDR3 coding sequence is TGTGCTAGTGGTAAACACAGGGTAGGGGGTGAAAAACTGTTTTTT. The variable domain in full, with the rest retrieved from reference TRBV12-5 and TRBJ1-4, is DARVTQTPRHKVTEMGQEVTMRCQPILGHNTVFWYRQTMMQGLELLAYFRNRAPLDDSGMPKDRFSAEMPDATLATLKIQPSEPRDSAVYFCASGKHRVGGEKLFFGSGTQLSVL.

The genes are TRBV7-2 and TRBJ2-5; D unresolved. The tail of the sequence fits TRBJ2-7 better, so the J call may be wrong. Germline V gene lookup returns CDR1 SGHTA and CDR2 FQGNSA. This CDR3 region has 16 residues. The CDR3 bases are TGTGCCAGCAGCCCATCTAACAGTTTTCTTCGCCTCGAGCAGTACTTC. Its protein product is CASSPSNSFLRLEQYF.

The V gene is TRBV5-1, the J gene TRBJ2-1; 7 bases fit TRBD2. This CDR3 has 15 residues. V lost 0 bases and J lost 3; bases outside the gene matches: 3. Per the germline V gene, CDR1 is SGHRS and CDR2 is YFSETQ. The CDR3 loop is CASSLGGTIYNEQFF. DNA of the CDR3: TGCGCCAGCAGCTTGGGCGGGACTATCTACAATGAGCAGTTCTTC.

The chain's CDR3 is CASSMRGTGNEKLFF. In DNA form, the CDR3 reads TGTGCCAGTAGTATGAGAGGGACAGGGAATGAAAAACTGTTTTTT. The chain joins TRBV19 to TRBJ1-4, with 9 bases matching TRBD1. The CDR3 consists of 15 residues. From germline, CDR1 is LNHDA and CDR2 SQIVND (reference sequence). V gave up 3 bases and J gave up 5 bases; unmatched junction bases: 4.

This chain connects TRBV5-1 to TRBJ2-5; 13 bases match TRBD2. The V segment lost 7 bases and the J segment 6 bases; nucleotides outside the gene matches: 6. Germline-derived CDR1 and CDR2 are SGHRS and YFSETQ. The length of the CDR3 is 14 residues. CDR3 loop: CASFTSGREKTQYF. CDR3 in DNA: TGCGCCAGCTTTACTAGCGGGAGGGAGAAGACCCAGTACTTC.

The gene calls are TRBV19 and TRBJ2-4; D perhaps matches TRBD2 (5 bases). Per the germline V gene, CDR1 is LNHDA and CDR2 is SQIVND (reference sequence). This CDR3 spans 13 amino acids. Trimming removed 10 bases from V and 5 bases from J, with 15 bases in between. CDR3 coding DNA: TGTGCCACCAAGGACTTGTCCGAAAACATTCAGTACTTC. Protein sequence: CATKDLSENIQYF.

The gene calls are TRBV29-1 and TRBJ1-1, with D possibly TRBD1 on 5 matching bases. This CDR3 has 13 amino acids. Trimming removed 4 bases at V and 0 bases at J, with 9 bases between. Germline assignment: CDR1 SQVTM and CDR2 ANQGSEA. The CDR3 spells CSVVLQVNTEAFF. The CDR3 DNA reads as TGCAGCGTTGTTTTACAGGTGAACACTGAAGCTTTCTTT. Based on the CDR3 plus reference TRBV29-1 and TRBJ1-1, the full variable domain is SAVISQKPSRDICQRGTSLTIQCQVDSQVTMMFWYRQQPGQSLTLIATANQGSEATYESGFVIDKFPISRPNLTFSTLTVSNMSPEDSSIYLCSVVLQVNTEAFFGQGTRLTVV.

This clone was observed once. The CDR3 region has the DNA TGTGCCAGCTCCCTCGGGGACATCCTAAGCAATCAGCCCCAGCATTTT. Amino acids: CASSLGDILSNQPQHF. The chain joins TRBV18 to TRBJ1-5, with a possible D match to TRBD1 (6 bases). V was cut by 6 bases and J by 1 base, with 16 bases left in between. The CDR3 spans 16 residues. Looked up from germline, CDR1 is KGHSH and CDR2 is LQKENI.

This clone was observed a single time. The chain carries TRBV15 and TRBJ2-7; tentative D call: TRBD1 (5 bases). CDR3 size: 12 residues. Germline V gene data show CDR1 as LNHNV and CDR2 as YYDKDF (reference sequence). V was cut by 5 bases and J by 7 bases, with 12 bases left in between. CDR3 region: CATSGQGWEQYF. In nucleotides, the CDR3 is TGTGCCACCAGCGGGCAGGGTTGGGAGCAGTACTTC.